One sample yielded the 27 T cell receptor beta chains listed below, sequenced in a study of cytomegalovirus exposure and HLA in healthy donors. The PCR had 60 Vbeta and 13 Jbeta primers. The method was immunoSEQ multiplex PCR; TCRdb's version includes in-frame clones alone and lacks a portion of them. This sample has under 150,000 clones, with 65% to 85% found just once. The source material was PBMCs. Receptor source: a male donor in good health and CMV-seronegative.

This sequence joins TRBV6-6 and TRBJ2-1; 7 nucleotides line up with TRBD2. V shed 6 bases, J shed 7 bases, and the junction held 9 bases outside the gene matches. Germline lookup yields CDR1 MNHNY and CDR2 SVGAGI (reference sequence). This CDR3 has 14 residues. CDR3 region: CASRPPGGKNEQFF. For the CDR3, the DNA is TGTGCCAGCAGACCTCCCGGGGGGAAGAATGAGCAGTTCTTC.

The count of this clone is one. The genes are TRBV11-2 and TRBJ2-2; D ambiguous. Germline loops: CDR1 SGHAT, CDR2 FQNNGV. This CDR3 is 16 amino acids long. V lost 1 base to trimming and J lost 6 bases, with 15 bases between them. Here the CDR3 DNA reads TGTGCCAGCAGCTTAGGGCAGGTTCTTATATCCGGGGAGCTGTTTTTT. Protein sequence: CASSLGQVLISGELFF.

The chain combines TRBV7-3 with TRBJ2-1, with 9 bases aligning to TRBD2. CDR3 length equals 18 residues. Looked up from germline, CDR1 is SGHTA and CDR2 is FQGTGA. The J segment lost 3 bases and the V segment lost 1 base, leaving 10 bases of the junction unmatched. CDR3 amino acids: CASSLKGPLAGYYNEQFF. CDR3 bases: TGTGCCAGCAGCTTAAAGGGGCCGCTAGCGGGATACTACAATGAGCAGTTCTTC.

The chain employs TRBV6-1 and TRBJ2-5; possible D gene TRBD1, 5 bases. The germline gives CDR1 MNHNS, CDR2 SASEGT. V was clipped by 2 bases and J by 4 bases, with 14 bases between them. This CDR3 spans 15 amino acids. The CDR3 spells CASSERGFRGETQYF. The CDR3 DNA is TGTGCCAGCAGTGAAAGGGGCTTCCGAGGAGAGACCCAGTACTTC.

V and J are TRBV27 and TRBJ2-7; no definite D call. CDR1 and CDR2 (germline): MNHEY, SMNVEV (reference sequence). This CDR3 is built from 15 residues. V lost 6 bases and J lost 3, with 18 bases in between. CDR3 DNA sequence: TGTGCCAGCAGACTCGGGTCCCAATTCGGCTACGAGCAGTACTTC. Translating it yields CASRLGSQFGYEQYF.

Points on this clone: The junction departs from the called germline gene at one end, perhaps through a read error. V usage is TRBV10-3 and J usage is TRBJ2-2; possible D gene TRBD2, 6 bases. CDR1 and CDR2 from the germline V gene are ENHRY and SYGVKD. The CDR3 loop spans 13 amino acids. This chain's CDR3 is CAVSGGDTGELFF. The CDR3 DNA reads TGTGCCGTCAGCGGAGGGGACACCGGGGAGCTGTTTTTT.

This clone was picked up one time. The V and J genes are TRBV5-4 and TRBJ1-3; perhaps TRBD1 as D (5 bases). This CDR3 is 14 amino acids long. The V gene lost 4 bases and the J gene lost 9 bases, with 17 bases spanning the gap. Germline loops: CDR1 SGHNT, CDR2 YYREEE (reference sequence). CDR3 loop: CASSPGGQGGTIYF. The CDR3 coding sequence is TGTGCCAGCAGCCCAGGAGGGCAGGGTGGCACCATATATTTT.

The gene calls are TRBV7-2 and TRBJ2-7; maybe TRBD2 (6 bases). Germline lookup yields CDR1 SGHTA and CDR2 FQGNSA. CDR3 length equals 18 residues. V was shortened by 6 bases and J by 0 bases, with 24 bases between the two germline ends. CDR3 DNA sequence: TGTGCCAGCAGATGTGATCGGGACTCTCCTGACAGCTCCTACGAGCAGTACTTC. It is translated as CASRCDRDSPDSSYEQYF.

The chain uses TRBV5-1 and TRBJ2-2, with D possibly TRBD1 on 6 matching bases. Germline values: CDR1 SGHRS, CDR2 YFSETQ. The CDR3 is 15 amino acids. Trimming cost V 0 bases and J 1 base, with 7 bases left between them. CDR3 sequence reads: CASSLAGQNTGELFF. CDR3 coding DNA: TGCGCCAGCAGCTTGGCGGGACAGAACACCGGGGAGCTGTTTTTT.

This clone was seen a few times. The chain links TRBV7-2 to TRBJ2-7; the match to TRBD2 covers 11 bases. This CDR3 is 16 amino acids long. After removal of 5 bases from V and 0 bases from J, the junction contained 6 bases not matched to a gene. Germline CDR1 and CDR2: SGHTA and FQGNSA. In DNA form, the CDR3 reads TGTGCCAGCAGCCCGAAGACTAGCGGGATCTCCTACGAGCAGTACTTC. Amino acid sequence: CASSPKTSGISYEQYF.

V and J are TRBV11-2 and TRBJ2-5; 11 positions agree with TRBD2. The CDR3 contains 14 residues. Trimming at V came to 5 bases and at J to 4 bases, leaving 3 bases not matched to a gene. Per the germline V gene, CDR1 is SGHAT and CDR2 is FQNNGV. CDR3 sequence: CASSHGLAGETQYF. The DNA for the CDR3 is TGTGCCAGCAGCCATGGACTAGCGGGAGAGACCCAGTACTTC.

With regard to this clone: At one boundary the junction diverges from the germline segment, which might be a read error. The chain couples TRBV7-9 to TRBJ2-7; a possible D gene is TRBD1 (6 bases). This CDR3 has 16 amino acids. The germline CDR1 and CDR2 sequences are SEHNR and FQNEAQ (reference sequence). CDR3 sequence reads: CSSSLGGGRDKEEQYF. The CDR3 DNA reads as TGTTCCAGCAGCTTAGGTGGAGGCAGGGACAAGGAAGAGCAGTACTTC.

The chain has TRBV6-1 and TRBJ2-7; D is unresolved. Per the germline V gene, CDR1 is MNHNS and CDR2 is SASEGT. CDR3 length equals 15 residues. V was trimmed by 1 base and J by 3 bases, leaving 13 bases between them. The CDR3 loop reads CASSEGSGAVYEQYF. The CDR3 bases are TGTGCCAGCAGTGAAGGGTCAGGCGCCGTCTACGAGCAGTACTTC.

This chain uses TRBV5-1 with TRBJ1-2; D uncertain. Trimming left V 0 bases short and J 1 base short, with 10 bases between. CDR1 is SGHRS, CDR2 YFSETQ, per germline. CDR3 length: 15 residues. CDR3 amino acids: CASSLAVSGNYGYTF. For the CDR3, the DNA is TGCGCCAGCAGCTTGGCCGTGTCGGGTAACTATGGCTACACCTTC.

V usage is TRBV28 and J usage is TRBJ2-1; D remains unclear. The V and J ends lost 2 bases and 3 bases respectively, with 8 bases between them. The CDR3 contains 14 residues. Germline-derived CDR1 and CDR2 are MDHEN and SYDVKM. The CDR3 protein is CASSLIASYNEQFF. For the CDR3, the DNA is TGTGCCAGCAGTTTAATAGCCAGCTACAATGAGCAGTTCTTC.

The chain employs TRBV7-3 and TRBJ2-5, with D perhaps matching TRBD2 (6 bases). This CDR3 comprises 15 residues. Between the trimmed V and J ends, which lost 4 bases and 7 bases, there was a span of 19 bases. Germline CDR1 is SGHTA and CDR2 is FQGTGA. CDR3 in DNA: TGTGCCAGCAGCTCCGGTTACGGGACTCGGGGGACCCAGTACTTC. It encodes CASSSGYGTRGTQYF. The complete variable domain, with remaining parts taken from reference TRBV7-3 and TRBJ2-5, reads GAGVSQTPSNKVTEKGKYVELRCDPISGHTALYWYRQSLGQGPEFLIYFQGTGAADDSGLPNDRFFAVRPEGSVSTLKIQRTERGDSAVYLCASSSGYGTRGTQYFGPGTRLLVL.

The J gene is TRBJ2-1, the V gene TRBV19, with TRBD1 matching over 12 bases. With V trimmed by 5 bases and J by 8 bases, 4 bases remained unmatched. Per germline, CDR1 LNHDA and CDR2 SQIVND (reference sequence). The CDR3 is 14 residues long. The CDR3 loop is CASSVGTGGYEQFF. The CDR3 DNA reads as TGTGCCAGTAGTGTCGGGACAGGGGGCTATGAGCAGTTCTTC.

The J gene is TRBJ2-2, the V gene TRBV28; TRBD2 aligns across 7 bases. The V gene's germline CDR1 is MDHEN and CDR2 SYDVKM. The CDR3 totals 14 residues. V gave up 2 bases and J gave up 7 bases; unmatched junction bases: 4. CDR3 DNA: TGTGCCAGCAGTTTAAGACTAGCAATCGGGGAGCTGTTTTTT. Its translation: CASSLRLAIGELFF. The full variable domain, in which reference TRBV28 and TRBJ2-2 provide the parts outside the CDR3, is DVKVTQSSRYLVKRTGEKVFLECVQDMDHENMFWYRQDPGLGLRLIYFSYDVKMKEKGDIPEGYSVSREKKERFSLILESASTNQTSMYLCASSLRLAIGELFFGEGSRLTVL.

The chain has TRBV9 and TRBJ2-7, with D possibly matching TRBD2 (5 bases). Germline CDR1 and CDR2: SGDLS and YYNGEE. The CDR3 is made up of 16 amino acids. The germline V and J ends were trimmed by 0 bases and 3 bases, with 16 bases remaining between them. The CDR3: CASSVGGLASSYEQYF. The CDR3 bases are TGTGCCAGCAGCGTAGGAGGGCTAGCTTCCAGCTACGAGCAGTACTTC.

J is TRBJ2-7 and V is TRBV11-2; 9 nucleotides line up with TRBD2. CDR1 and CDR2 (germline): SGHAT, FQNNGV. CDR3 length: 17 amino acids. V gave up 5 bases and J gave up 7 bases; unmatched junction bases: 18. The CDR3 loop reads CASSRYRLAEGGMEQYF. The CDR3 DNA sequence: TGTGCCAGCAGCAGATACCGACTAGCGGAGGGGGGGATGGAGCAGTACTTC.

The chain couples TRBV7-9 to TRBJ2-7; possible D gene TRBD2, 6 bases. The CDR3 runs to 12 residues. The germline CDR1 and CDR2 sequences are SEHNR and FQNEAQ (reference sequence). The V gene lost 7 bases and the J gene lost 3 bases, with 10 bases spanning the gap. The CDR3 DNA sequence: TGTGCCAGCACTAGCGTCAGCTACGAGCAGTACTTC. Its translation is CASTSVSYEQYF.

The rearrangement uses TRBV13 and TRBJ2-7, with D possibly matching TRBD2 (6 bases). Germline loops: CDR1 PRHDT, CDR2 FYEKMQ (reference sequence). The CDR3 sequence is 13 residues long. V was shortened by 5 bases and J by 5 bases, with 13 bases between the two germline ends. CDR3 nucleotide sequence: TGTGCCAGCAGCCTTACTAGCTACCACGAGCAGTACTTC. This encodes CASSLTSYHEQYF.

This clone has a handful of counts. J is TRBJ1-1 and V is TRBV15, with TRBD1 identical over 10 bases. V gave up 0 bases and J gave up 12 bases; unmatched junction bases: 13. This CDR3 is built from 16 residues. Germline V gene data show CDR1 as LNHNV and CDR2 as YYDKDF (reference sequence). The CDR3 nucleotides are TGTGCCACCAGCAGAGACTATGCCCGGGACAGGGGTACGTCTTTCTTT. Translating it yields CATSRDYARDRGTSFF.

The chain is built from TRBV6-1 and TRBJ2-7; tentative D call: TRBD2 (6 bases). The V end was cut by 5 bases, the J end by 4 bases, with 18 bases between. CDR3 length equals 15 residues. Germline CDR1 MNHNS, CDR2 SASEGT. In DNA form, the CDR3 reads TGTGCCAGCAGTCAAGGGCGGAGGGGTTGGTACGAGCAGTACTTC. Protein: CASSQGRRGWYEQYF.

The rearrangement uses TRBV2 and TRBJ2-1; D is unclear. V was pared by 7 bases and J by 9 bases, with 10 bases between. Germline V gene data show CDR1 as SNHLY and CDR2 as FYNNEI. This CDR3 comprises 11 residues. This CDR3 reads CASTQYGEQFF. CDR3 bases: TGTGCCAGCACCCAATACGGTGAGCAGTTCTTC.

This clone was seen once. The J gene is TRBJ2-5, the V gene TRBV5-1; a weak D match, TRBD1 (5 bases). V was clipped by 3 bases and J by 1 base, with 13 bases between them. This CDR3 is built from 15 residues. Germline V gene data show CDR1 as SGHRS and CDR2 as YFSETQ. The CDR3 DNA reads TGCGCCAGCAGCTCTGCCCAGGGCCCCCAAGAGACCCAGTACTTC. Its protein product is CASSSAQGPQETQYF. The whole variable domain, remainder taken from reference TRBV5-1 and TRBJ2-5, is KAGVTQTPRYLIKTRGQQVTLSCSPISGHRSVSWYQQTPGQGLQFLFEYFSETQRNKGNFPGRFSGRQFSNSRSEMNVSTLELGDSALYLCASSSAQGPQETQYFGPGTRLLVL.

This clone showed up just a few times. This chain joins TRBV7-3 and TRBJ2-6; a weak D match, TRBD1 (5 bases). Between the trimmed V and J ends, which lost 1 base and 2 bases, there was a span of 9 bases. Germline CDR1 is SGHTA and CDR2 is FQGTGA. The CDR3 covers 16 residues. This chain's CDR3 is CASSLIGRAGANVLTF. The CDR3 DNA is TGTGCCAGCAGCTTAATAGGCAGGGCTGGGGCCAACGTCCTGACTTTC.